These 16 T cell receptor beta chains were sequenced from one sample in a study of T-cell memory formation after mild COVID-19. MiXCR, run by TCRdb on the 5' RACE reads, gives a single entry per CDR3 protein. The data show about 500,000 distinct CDR3 sequences, about a fifth seen once. Sequences were obtained from PBMCs or a T cell subset sorted from them (not recorded which). Every receptor here comes from an adult woman who had mild COVID-19 (a few samples of this study predate the infection). Cell type and time point are not known.

A few counts support this clonotype. V and J are TRBV11-2 and TRBJ2-3, with D unresolved. The CDR3 spans 14 residues. Trimming pared 3 bases from V and 1 base from J, leaving 8 bases between. The germline V gene has CDR1 SGHAT and CDR2 FQNNGV. The CDR3 sequence: CASSFWPRTDTQYF. The CDR3 nucleotides read TGTGCCAGCAGCTTTTGGCCTCGCACAGATACGCAGTATTTT.

This clonotype was found many times. The chain employs TRBV5-1 and TRBJ2-5; D not resolved. Germline CDR1 SGHRS, CDR2 YFSETQ. Trimming took off 4 bases at V and 0 bases at J, with 4 bases between the two ends. This CDR3 has 12 amino acids. The CDR3 DNA sequence: TGCGCCAGCAGCACAAACCAAGAGACCCAGTACTTC. Protein sequence: CASSTNQETQYF.

This clonotype was seen only a few times. The V and J genes are TRBV4-1 and TRBJ2-4; possible D gene TRBD1, 6 bases. Trimming removed 3 bases at V and 7 bases at J, with 10 bases between. Germline CDR1 MGHRA, CDR2 YSYEKL. The CDR3 is 13 residues long. This CDR3 reads CASSQNRVNIQYF. In DNA form, the CDR3 reads TGCGCCAGCAGCCAGAACAGGGTTAACATTCAGTACTTC.

This clonotype was seen more than once but under ten times. The genes are TRBV11-3 and TRBJ1-6, with 7 bases identical to TRBD1. Germline values: CDR1 SGHNT, CDR2 YENEEA. Trimming removed 5 bases from V and 9 bases from J; junction bases left unmatched: 13. The CDR3 is 16 amino acids. CDR3 sequence reads: CASSPRAGRGSSPLHF. The CDR3 DNA sequence: TGTGCCAGCAGCCCCAGAGCGGGCAGGGGGAGTTCACCCCTCCACTTT.

The chain is built from TRBV7-9 and TRBJ1-2, with D unresolved. The CDR3 consists of 13 residues. Germline CDR1 is SEHNR and CDR2 is FQNEAQ (reference sequence). The V end was cut by 4 bases, the J end by 2 bases, with 8 bases between. The chain's CDR3 is CASSSTPNYGYTF. The CDR3 DNA reads TGTGCCAGCAGCTCGACACCGAACTATGGCTACACCTTC.

The chain uses TRBV12-3 or TRBV12-4 and TRBJ1-5, with unresolved D. Trimming removed 8 bases from V and 9 bases from J, with 23 bases in between. The CDR3 covers 15 residues. Here the CDR3 DNA reads TGTGCCAGCCGCCAGGATGCCTTGGCCCATTCGCCCCAGCATTTT. It codes for CASRQDALAHSPQHF.

The genes are TRBV18 and TRBJ1-2; 9 positions match TRBD1. CDR1 and CDR2 (germline): KGHSH, LQKENI. This CDR3 has 16 amino acids. V lost 3 bases and J lost 4; bases outside the gene matches: 9. The CDR3 nucleotides read TGTGCCAGCTCACCCCGAGGGACAGGGCCCCCCTATGGCTACACCTTC. This translates into CASSPRGTGPPYGYTF.

The chain is built from TRBV7-9 and TRBJ2-1; TRBD2 aligns across 8 bases. The CDR3 covers 15 residues. CDR1 is SEHNR and CDR2 is FQNEAQ in the germline V gene (reference sequence). Trimming removed 5 bases from V and 8 bases from J; junction bases left unmatched: 11. For the CDR3, the DNA is TGTGCCAGCAGCCTGGCTGTAGCGGGACGGGATGAGCAGTTCTTC. Amino acid sequence: CASSLAVAGRDEQFF.

This chain joins TRBV7-9 and TRBJ1-2; 8 bases agree with TRBD1. Germline-derived CDR1 and CDR2 are SEHNR and FQNEAQ (reference sequence). The CDR3 totals 14 residues. V lost 2 bases, J lost 7 bases, and 6 bases stayed unmatched. The CDR3 nucleotides are TGTGCCAGCAGCTTACCGGGACAGGAGGCTGGCTACACCTTC. It specifies CASSLPGQEAGYTF.

V gene TRBV3-1 combines with J gene TRBJ2-7, with 12 bases identical to TRBD2. The CDR3 loop spans 16 amino acids. Trimming took 0 bases from V and 1 from J; bases not matched to a gene: 1. Per the germline V gene, CDR1 is LGHDT and CDR2 is YNNKEL (reference sequence). The CDR3 spells CASSQDTSGGSYEQYF. CDR3 DNA: TGTGCCAGCAGCCAAGACACTAGCGGGGGGTCCTACGAGCAGTACTTC.

This clonotype came up a few times. The J gene is TRBJ2-7, the V gene TRBV12-5, with a possible D match to TRBD1 (6 bases). The CDR3 is 18 amino acids. Between the trimmed V and J ends, which lost 6 bases and 0 bases, there was a span of 24 bases. Germline CDR1 is LGHNT and CDR2 is FRNRAP. In DNA, the CDR3 is TGTGCTAGTGGGTTGATGTTGGGTACAGGGTCCCTCTCCTACGAGCAGTACTTC. This codes for CASGLMLGTGSLSYEQYF.

The chain has TRBV29-1 and TRBJ2-7; D is uncertain. The CDR3 spans 16 residues. The V and J ends lost 7 bases and 2 bases respectively, with 24 bases between them. Germline V gives CDR1 SQVTM, CDR2 ANQGSEA. Here the CDR3 reads CSAPRGPRFHTYEQYF. DNA for the CDR3: TGCAGCGCCCCCAGAGGTCCAAGGTTCCACACCTACGAGCAGTACTTC.

This clonotype was observed a handful of times. The chain combines TRBV5-6 with TRBJ2-7; D not resolved. This CDR3 region has 13 residues. With 4 bases removed from V and 2 bases from J, the gap between germline ends came to 10 bases. CDR1 is SGHDT, CDR2 YYEEEE, per germline. Here the CDR3 reads CASSRTVTYEQYF. CDR3 sequence (DNA): TGTGCCAGCAGCCGCACAGTTACCTACGAGCAGTACTTC.

This clonotype was found a few times. This sequence joins TRBV24-1 and TRBJ1-1; no reliable D call. V lost 9 bases to trimming and J lost 4 bases, with 17 bases between them. The CDR3 spans 14 residues. Germline lookup yields CDR1 KGHDR and CDR2 SFDVKD. Here the CDR3 reads CATRARGGFTEAFF. The CDR3, as DNA: TGTGCCACCCGTGCCCGCGGAGGGTTCACTGAAGCTTTCTTT.

On this clonotype: At one boundary the junction diverges from the germline segment, which might be a read error. The chain combines TRBV6-2 or TRBV6-3 with TRBJ2-7; 10 positions match TRBD2. CDR1 and CDR2 from the germline V gene are MNHEY and SVGEGT. This CDR3 comprises 13 residues. CDR3 loop: CSSRWTSGYEQYF. The DNA for the CDR3 is TGTTCCAGCAGATGGACTAGCGGCTACGAGCAGTACTTC.

This clonotype was observed many times. V is TRBV5-1 and J is TRBJ2-1; tentative D call: TRBD2 (6 bases). Between the trimmed V and J ends, which lost 4 bases and 5 bases, there was a span of 16 bases. This CDR3 has 15 residues. Germline lookup yields CDR1 SGHRS and CDR2 YFSETQ. The CDR3 region has the DNA TGCGCCAGCAGCCCGGGAGTTAGCGGTAACAATGAGCAGTTCTTC. Protein: CASSPGVSGNNEQFF. Variable domain in full (rest from reference TRBV5-1 and TRBJ2-1): KAGVTQTPRYLIKTRGQQVTLSCSPISGHRSVSWYQQTPGQGLQFLFEYFSETQRNKGNFPGRFSGRQFSNSRSEMNVSTLELGDSALYLCASSPGVSGNNEQFFGPGTRLTVL.